The subject of this entry is one TCR beta chain. No antigen is known for it. The CDR3 has 15 residues. Germline V gene data show CDR1 as SQVTM and CDR2 as ANQGSEA. J lost 5 bases, V lost 5 bases, and 11 bases had no gene match. These data come from a study of cytomegalovirus exposure and HLA in healthy donors. Study at large: Researchers found that around 80% of about 400 genotyped donors fell within the Caucasian-associated ancestry cluster. Broader study findings: As a later analysis showed, a missense DCLRE1C variant was linked to trimming of TCR beta V- and J-genes. Reportedly, TCR beta sequences accurately predicted HLA-A and HLA-B alleles in most subjects.

Vbeta (60) and Jbeta (13) primers were used in the PCR. Using immunoSEQ multiplex PCR, the repertoire was profiled, and TCRdb retains in-frame clones only, with some absent. This table holds 150,000 to 200,000 clones, over 75% found once. V is TRBV29-1 and J is TRBJ2-3, with TRBD1 matching 9 bases. Sequences were obtained from PBMCs. This TCR was recovered from a man aged 45-65 years in good health and CMV-seropositive. The CDR3 spells CSVLIRDRAVDTQYF. The CDR3 coding sequence is TGCAGCGTTCTGATCCGGGACAGGGCGGTAGATACGCAGTATTTT.